The 10 T cell receptor beta chains in this list originate from one sample, sequenced in a study of T cell repertoires in cytomegalovirus infection. Each CDR3 protein gets one entry after TCRdb re-called the reads with MiXCR. The sample includes around 350,000 distinct CDR3 sequences, 15% to 20% of them seen just once. The sample comprised PBMCs. These TCRs come from a human donor in good health (CMV status not recorded). Some clones in this sample may be carry-over from other donors' samples.

The chain is built from TRBV5-6 and TRBJ1-2, with 9 bases that match TRBD1. J gave up 0 bases and V 1 base, and 1 base lay outside the gene matches. CDR3 size: 15 residues. Germline V gene data show CDR1 as SGHDT and CDR2 as YYEEEE. DNA for the CDR3: TGTGCCAGCAGCTTGAGGGACAGGGCTAACTATGGCTACACCTTC. It specifies CASSLRDRANYGYTF.

This clonotype was found many times. J is TRBJ1-5 and V is TRBV12-3 or TRBV12-4; D remains ambiguous. Deletions cut 6 bases from V and 1 base from J, with 7 bases between. The CDR3 extends over 13 amino acids. CDR3 sequence: CASSFSSNQPQHF. CDR3 bases: TGTGCCAGCAGCTTTTCGAGCAATCAGCCCCAGCATTTT.

V is TRBV4-1 and J is TRBJ1-5; 7 bases fit TRBD1. The junction had 10 bases not matched to a gene; V was cut back by 4 bases and J by 4 bases. The CDR3 has 16 residues. Germline assignment: CDR1 MGHRA and CDR2 YSYEKL. The CDR3 is CASSPGIQGGNQPQHF. In nucleotides, the CDR3 is TGCGCCAGCAGCCCAGGGATCCAGGGGGGGAATCAGCCCCAGCATTTT.

This sequence joins TRBV20-1 and TRBJ2-4; D gene ambiguous. CDR3 length: 14 residues. CDR1 is DFQATT, CDR2 SNEGSKA, per germline (reference sequence). V was pared by 2 bases and J by 0 bases, with 8 bases between. This chain's CDR3 is CSARPTRAKNIQYF. The CDR3 DNA sequence: TGCAGTGCTAGACCTACAAGAGCCAAAAACATTCAGTACTTC.

V and J are TRBV11-2 and TRBJ2-3; possibly TRBD1 for D (7 bases). This CDR3 spans 16 amino acids. Germline CDR1 is SGHAT and CDR2 is FQNNGV. The ends were cut back, 5 bases at V and 1 base at J, with 16 bases in the middle. This CDR3 is CASSQGGRSGTDTQYF. The CDR3 DNA reads TGTGCCAGCAGCCAGGGGGGAAGGAGCGGCACAGATACGCAGTATTTT.

This chain uses TRBV7-9 with TRBJ2-7, with 7 bases matching TRBD2. The V gene's germline CDR1 is SEHNR and CDR2 FQNEAQ (reference sequence). The CDR3 has 13 amino acids. V was pared by 5 bases and J by 5 bases, with 6 bases of the junction left unmatched. CDR3 loop: CASSRGGSHEQYF. The CDR3 nucleotides are TGTGCCAGCAGCCGCGGGGGAAGCCACGAGCAGTACTTC. The variable domain in full, with the rest retrieved from reference TRBV7-9 and TRBJ2-7, is DTGVSQNPRHKITKRGQNVTFRCDPISEHNRLYWYRQTLGQGPEFLTYFQNEAQLEKSRLLSDRFSAERPKGSFSTLEIQRTEQGDSAMYLCASSRGGSHEQYFGPGTRLTVT.

This clonotype was detected a few times. The chain couples TRBV7-2 to TRBJ2-7; D is possibly TRBD2 (6 bases). In germline, CDR1 is SGHTA, CDR2 FQGNSA. CDR3 length: 14 amino acids. Trimming stripped 5 bases from V and 3 bases from J, with 14 bases between. In DNA form, the CDR3 reads TGTGCCAGCAGCAAAAGGGACTCTCTCTACGAGCAGTACTTC. It encodes CASSKRDSLYEQYF.

This clonotype was seen more than once but under ten times. V gene TRBV6-1 combines with J gene TRBJ2-5; D not certain. Germline CDR1 and CDR2: MNHNS and SASEGT. The CDR3 has 14 amino acids. V shed 1 base and J shed 5 bases, with 11 bases lying between them. DNA of the CDR3: TGTGCCAGCAGTGAAGGGTGGTATAGGGAGACCCAGTACTTC. Amino acids: CASSEGWYRETQYF.

This clonotype has ten or more counts. The chain employs TRBV7-2 and TRBJ2-3; 8 bases are a match to TRBD2. Germline values: CDR1 SGHTA, CDR2 FQGNSA. The CDR3 consists of 18 residues. Trimming at V came to 1 base and at J to 2 bases, leaving 11 bases not matched to a gene. CDR3 bases: TGTGCCAGCAGCTTAGGAGACAGCGGGAGCACTTACACAGATACGCAGTATTTT. Encoded protein: CASSLGDSGSTYTDTQYF.

This chain connects TRBV30 to TRBJ2-3; D unresolved. The CDR3 extends over 12 amino acids. Germline V gives CDR1 GTSNPN, CDR2 SVGIG (reference sequence). The V gene lost 0 bases and the J gene lost 7 bases, with 8 bases spanning the gap. The CDR3 region has the DNA TGTGCCTGGAGTGTCGGTTATTATACGCAGTATTTT. Residues: CAWSVGYYTQYF. Supplemented by reference TRBV30 and TRBJ2-3, the full variable domain reads SQTIHQWPATLVQPVGSPLSLECTVEGTSNPNLYWYRQAAGRGLQLLFYSVGIGQISSEVPQNLSASRPQDRQFILSSKKLLLSDSGFYLCAWSVGYYTQYFGPGTRLTVL.